This T cell receptor beta chain was recorded in a study of shared clonotypes between healthy human individuals. Germline CDR1 and CDR2: SGHAT and FQNNGV. The CDR3 length is 13 residues. V was clipped by 1 base and J by 7 bases, with 8 bases between them. On this clone: Its matching antigen is unknown. Within the sample, other DNA sequences also encode this same CDR3.

CD45RO-negative, CCR7-selected cells formed the naive CD8 fraction, which excluded terminally differentiated effector memory CD45RA+ cells. Study conclusions and caveats: Shared clonotypes: 4.5% to 6% naive CD4, around 4% naive CD8, 2.3% memory CD4, 0.4% to 0.45% memory CD8.

Profiled with immunoSEQ multiplex PCR; TCRdb holds only in-frame clones, not every one. Among some 2,100,000 clones listed, about 92% were seen once. The sequence derives from a man aged 18 to 30 in good health. Some clones in this sample may be carry-over from other donors' samples. The sequenced material came from naive CD8+ T cells from PBMCs. The chain combines TRBV11-2 with TRBJ2-1; unclear D gene. The CDR3 coding sequence is TGTGCCAGCAGCTTAGGGACGCGGAATGAGCAGTTCTTC. Amino acid sequence: CASSLGTRNEQFF.